The 14 T cell receptor beta chains listed next were all sequenced from one sample in a study of PD-1 blockade in classical Hodgkin lymphoma. The method was immunoSEQ multiplex PCR; TCRdb's version includes in-frame clones alone and lacks a portion of them. The profile shows around 50,000 clones, around 90% of them singletons. The time point is: cycle 4 day 1 (C4D1), after five to seven weeks of nivolumab. With no exception, relapse followed autologous stem cell transplantation in all patients, and brentuximab vedotin exposure varied. The sequencing here drew on peripheral blood mononuclear cells (PBMCs), taken before the fourth cycle of nivolumab. These receptors were obtained from a human donor with classical Hodgkin lymphoma.

The V gene is TRBV9, the J gene TRBJ2-5, with TRBD2 as a possible D gene (5 bases). V lost 3 bases and J 5 bases, leaving 17 bases between the germline ends. The CDR3 sequence is 15 residues long. Germline CDR1 SGDLS, CDR2 YYNGEE. The chain's CDR3 is CASSESPGSKETQYF. In nucleotides, the CDR3 is TGTGCCAGCAGCGAGTCCCCGGGGTCTAAGGAGACCCAGTACTTC. The entire variable domain, with the rest obtained from reference TRBV9 and TRBJ2-5, is as follows: DSGVTQTPKHLITATGQRVTLRCSPRSGDLSVYWYQQSLDQGLQFLIQYYNGEERAKGNILERFSAQQFPDLHSELNLSSLELGDSALYFCASSESPGSKETQYFGPGTRLLVL.

This CDR3 is CASSSLGQSYEQYF. In DNA form, the CDR3 reads TGTGCCAGCAGCTCCTTGGGACAGTCCTACGAGCAGTACTTC. J is TRBJ2-7 and V is TRBV7-3; TRBD1 matches at 7 bases. Looked up from germline, CDR1 is SGHTA and CDR2 is FQGTGA. The CDR3 length is 14 residues. The V and J ends lost 4 bases and 1 base, in that order; junction bases with no gene match: 4.

This chain's CDR3 is CASSWGEVTHLGDTQYF. Written as DNA, the CDR3 is TGCGCCAGCAGCTGGGGGGAGGTAACCCACCTCGGGGATACGCAGTATTTT. V is TRBV5-1 and J is TRBJ2-3; possible D gene TRBD2, 6 bases. From germline, CDR1 is SGHRS and CDR2 YFSETQ. V lost 3 bases and J 6 bases, leaving 23 bases between the germline ends. This CDR3 region has 17 residues.

The CDR3 reads CASSLGPLYEQYF. The CDR3 DNA is TGTGCCAGCAGCTTGGGCCCTTTATACGAGCAGTACTTC. V and J are TRBV5-6 and TRBJ2-7; D unclear. Germline V gives CDR1 SGHDT, CDR2 YYEEEE. The CDR3 has 13 amino acids. The V end was cut by 0 bases, the J end by 4 bases, with 8 bases between.

V usage is TRBV7-9 and J usage is TRBJ2-3; 10 nucleotides line up with TRBD2. This CDR3 is 16 amino acids long. CDR1 is SEHNR and CDR2 is FQNEAQ in the germline V gene (reference sequence). V gave up 5 bases and J gave up 6 bases; unmatched junction bases: 11. The chain's CDR3 is CASSPASGRVWDTQYF. The CDR3 DNA reads TGTGCCAGCAGCCCTGCCAGCGGGAGGGTATGGGATACGCAGTATTTT.

The rearrangement uses TRBV19 and TRBJ2-7; 12 bases are shared with TRBD2. This CDR3 comprises 15 residues. CDR1 is LNHDA, CDR2 SQIVND, per germline (reference sequence). After removal of 4 bases from V and 5 bases from J, the junction contained 6 bases not matched to a gene. In DNA, the CDR3 is TGTGCCAGTAGTAGAGCGAGACTAGCGGGAGACGAGCAGTACTTC. It yields the protein CASSRARLAGDEQYF. Full variable domain (remainder filled in from reference TRBV19 and TRBJ2-7): DGGITQSPKYLFRKEGQNVTLSCEQNLNHDAMYWYRQDPGQGLRLIYYSQIVNDFQKGDIAEGYSVSREKKESFPLTVTSAQKNPTAFYLCASSRARLAGDEQYFGPGTRLTVT.

This chain joins TRBV11-3 and TRBJ2-7, with 11 bases aligning to TRBD2. Germline CDR1 is SGHNT and CDR2 is YENEEA. The CDR3 is made up of 14 amino acids. The junction had 9 bases not matched to a gene; V was cut back by 8 bases and J by 6 bases. DNA for the CDR3: TGTGCCAGCGCGATAGTGACTAGCGGGACCGAGCAGTACTTC. Its translation is CASAIVTSGTEQYF.

The chain links TRBV11-2 to TRBJ1-2; D is unclear. V was cut by 5 bases and J by 4 bases, with 11 bases left in between. Germline loops: CDR1 SGHAT, CDR2 FQNNGV. This CDR3 region has 13 residues. CDR3 sequence (DNA): TGTGCCAGCAGCCATCAACTGGGCTATGGCTACACCTTC. Amino acid sequence: CASSHQLGYGYTF. The full variable domain, completed using reference TRBV11-2 and TRBJ1-2, is EAGVAQSPRYKIIEKRQSVAFWCNPISGHATLYWYQQILGQGPKLLIQFQNNGVVDDSQLPKDRFSAERLKGVDSTLKIQPAKLEDSAVYLCASSHQLGYGYTFGSGTRLTVV.

CDR3 sequence (DNA): TGTGCCAGCAGTTTATTGGTGGGAGGGGGCTACAATGAGCAGTTCTTC. It translates to CASSLLVGGGYNEQFF. The rearrangement uses TRBV27 and TRBJ2-1; tentative D call: TRBD2 (7 bases). Germline-derived CDR1 and CDR2 are MNHEY and SMNVEV (reference sequence). Deletions cut 1 base from V and 3 bases from J, with 13 bases between. The CDR3 has 16 residues.

The chain carries TRBV7-6 and TRBJ2-2; D ambiguous. V lost 4 bases and J lost 2, with 14 bases in between. This CDR3 comprises 16 residues. CDR1 is SGHVS and CDR2 is FNYEAQ in the germline V gene. CDR3 nucleotides: TGTGCCAGCAGCTGGGCCCGGATCCCAAACACCGGGGAGCTGTTTTTT. This translates into CASSWARIPNTGELFF.

The V gene is TRBV19, the J gene TRBJ2-5; 7 bases agree with TRBD2. CDR3 length: 13 residues. Germline CDR1 is LNHDA and CDR2 is SQIVND (reference sequence). V shed 6 bases, J shed 5 bases, and the junction held 6 bases outside the gene matches. CDR3 in amino acids: CASSNSGWETQYF. The CDR3 DNA sequence: TGTGCCAGTAGCAATAGCGGGTGGGAGACCCAGTACTTC.

The J gene is TRBJ1-1, the V gene TRBV10-3, with no clear D. The V end lost 6 bases, the J end lost 0 bases, and 8 bases lay between the germline ends. The CDR3 has 13 residues. The germline V gene has CDR1 ENHRY and CDR2 SYGVKD. DNA for the CDR3: TGTGCCATCAGGGGAAAATTGAACACTGAAGCTTTCTTT. Protein product: CAIRGKLNTEAFF.

The chain joins TRBV7-9 to TRBJ2-5; D is possibly TRBD2 (6 bases). The CDR3 has 13 residues. Germline CDR1 and CDR2: SEHNR and FQNEAQ (reference sequence). V was clipped by 5 bases and J by 4 bases, with 11 bases between them. The CDR3 DNA sequence: TGTGCCAGCAGCCCTCGGGACTCAGAGACCCAGTACTTC. It is translated as CASSPRDSETQYF.

This chain uses TRBV21-1 with TRBJ2-3; no DNA check was done on the table's D call, TRBD2. TRBV21-1 is a pseudogene. This CDR3 is built from 16 residues. CDR3 residues: CASSRAGQERSNTQYF. CDR3 sequence (DNA): TGTGCCAGCTCCCGAGCGGGACAAGAACGCAGCAATACGCAGTATTTT.